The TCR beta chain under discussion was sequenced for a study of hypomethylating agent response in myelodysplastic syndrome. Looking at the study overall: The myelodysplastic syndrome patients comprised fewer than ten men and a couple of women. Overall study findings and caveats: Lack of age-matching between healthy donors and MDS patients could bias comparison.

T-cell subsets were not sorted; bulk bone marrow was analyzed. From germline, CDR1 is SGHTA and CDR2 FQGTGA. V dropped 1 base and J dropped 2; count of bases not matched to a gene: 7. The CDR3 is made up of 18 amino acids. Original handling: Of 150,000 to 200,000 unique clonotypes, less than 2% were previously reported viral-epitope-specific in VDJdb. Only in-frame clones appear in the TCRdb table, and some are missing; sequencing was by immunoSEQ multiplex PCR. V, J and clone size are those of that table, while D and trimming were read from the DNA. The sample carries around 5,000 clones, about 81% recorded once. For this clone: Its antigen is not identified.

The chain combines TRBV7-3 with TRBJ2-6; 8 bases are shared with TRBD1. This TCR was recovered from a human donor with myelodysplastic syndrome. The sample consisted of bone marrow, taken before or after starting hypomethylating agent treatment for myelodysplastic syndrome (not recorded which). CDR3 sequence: CASSLRGQGFPGANVLTF. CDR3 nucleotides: TGTGCCAGCAGCTTAAGAGGACAGGGCTTCCCTGGGGCCAACGTCCTGACTTTC.